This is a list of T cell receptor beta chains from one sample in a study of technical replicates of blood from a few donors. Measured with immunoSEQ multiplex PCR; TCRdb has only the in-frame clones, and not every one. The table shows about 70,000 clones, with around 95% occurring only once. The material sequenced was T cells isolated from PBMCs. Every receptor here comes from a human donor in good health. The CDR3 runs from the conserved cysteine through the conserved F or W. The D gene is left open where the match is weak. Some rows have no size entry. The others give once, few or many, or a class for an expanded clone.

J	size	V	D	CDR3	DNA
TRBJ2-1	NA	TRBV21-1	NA	CASSKRFRAEDNEQFF	TGTGCCAGCAGCAAAAGGTTCAGGGCCGAGGACAATGAGCAGTTCTTC
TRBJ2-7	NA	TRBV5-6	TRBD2	CASSLGLAVYEQYF	TGTGCCAGCAGCTTGGGACTAGCGGTTTACGAGCAGTACTTC
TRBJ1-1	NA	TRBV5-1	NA	CASSDQGGTEAFF	TGCGCCAGCAGCGACCAGGGTGGCACTGAAGCTTTCTTT
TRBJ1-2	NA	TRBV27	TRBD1	CASSMGQTFNYGYTF	TGTGCCAGCAGTATGGGACAGACCTTTAACTATGGCTACACCTTC
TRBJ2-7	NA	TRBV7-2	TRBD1	CASSGTGVYEQYF	TGTGCCAGCAGCGGGACAGGGGTCTACGAGCAGTACTTC
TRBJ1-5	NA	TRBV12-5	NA	CASGLDDRGNQPQHF	TGTGCTAGTGGTTTGGATGACAGAGGCAATCAGCCCCAGCATTTT
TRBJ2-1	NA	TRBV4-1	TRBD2	CASSQDRKRGREQFF	TGCGCCAGCAGCCAAGATCGGAAGCGGGGTAGAGAGCAGTTCTTC
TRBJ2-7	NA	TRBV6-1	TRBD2	CASSVPRLAASSYEQYF	TGTGCCAGCAGTGTTCCCCGACTAGCGGCTAGCTCCTACGAGCAGTACTTC
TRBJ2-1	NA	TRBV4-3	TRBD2	CASSPSPLAGLEQFF	TGCGCCAGCAGCCCCTCCCCCCTAGCGGGGCTTGAGCAGTTCTTC
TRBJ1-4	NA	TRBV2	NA	CASLAWGPNEKLFF	TGTGCCAGCCTAGCCTGGGGGCCTAATGAAAAACTGTTTTTT
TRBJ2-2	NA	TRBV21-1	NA	CASSKVQANTGELFF	TGTGCCAGCAGCAAAGTCCAGGCGAACACCGGGGAGCTGTTTTTT
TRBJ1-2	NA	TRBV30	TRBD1	CAWVGTVYGYTF	TGTGCCTGGGTGGGGACAGTCTATGGCTACACCTTC
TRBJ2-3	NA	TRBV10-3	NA	CASSPPGVSTDTQYF	TGTGCCAGCTCTCCACCGGGAGTAAGCACAGATACGCAGTATTTT
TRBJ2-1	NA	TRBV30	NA	CAWSDGVIPNEQFF	TGTGCCTGGAGTGACGGGGTAATCCCCAATGAGCAGTTCTTC
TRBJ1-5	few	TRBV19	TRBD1	CASSIAGTGIHQPQHF	TGTGCCAGTAGTATTGCCGGGACAGGGATCCATCAGCCCCAGCATTTT
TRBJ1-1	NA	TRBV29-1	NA	CSVEAAMNTEAFF	TGCAGCGTTGAGGCTGCCATGAACACTGAAGCTTTCTTT
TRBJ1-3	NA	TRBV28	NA	CASSLGQVAGNTIYF	TGTGCCAGCAGTTTGGGGCAAGTTGCAGGAAACACCATATATTTT
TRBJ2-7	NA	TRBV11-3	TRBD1	CASSSRQGIYEQYF	TGTGCCAGCAGCTCGAGACAGGGAATTTACGAGCAGTACTTC
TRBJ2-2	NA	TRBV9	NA	CASSGGATGELFF	TGTGCCAGCAGTGGGGGGGCGACCGGGGAGCTGTTTTTT
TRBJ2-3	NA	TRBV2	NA	CASSIESTDTQYF	TGTGCCAGCAGTATCGAGAGCACAGATACGCAGTATTTT
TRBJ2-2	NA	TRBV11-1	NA	CASSRPGTGELFF	TGTGCCAGCAGCCGGCCGGGAACCGGGGAGCTGTTTTTT
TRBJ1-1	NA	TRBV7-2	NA	CASSLWSVMNTEAFF	TGTGCCAGCAGCCTGTGGTCGGTTATGAACACTGAAGCTTTCTTT
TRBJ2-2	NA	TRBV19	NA	CASSIGWDTGELFF	TGTGCCAGTAGTATCGGGTGGGACACCGGGGAGCTGTTTTTT
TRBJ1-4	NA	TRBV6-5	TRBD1	CASSYSQTGAGEKLFF	TGTGCCAGCAGTTACTCACAGACAGGGGCTGGAGAAAAACTGTTTTTT
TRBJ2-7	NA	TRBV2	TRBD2	CASSPGGYDEQYF	TGTGCCAGCAGTCCGGGAGGGTACGACGAGCAGTACTTC
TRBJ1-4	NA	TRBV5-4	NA	CASSFQGRYEKLFF	TGTGCCAGCAGCTTCCAGGGGCGCTATGAAAAACTGTTTTTT
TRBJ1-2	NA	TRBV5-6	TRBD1	CASSLEQGSYGYTF	TGTGCCAGCAGCTTGGAACAGGGGAGCTATGGCTACACCTTC
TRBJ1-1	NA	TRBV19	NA	CASSRATTNTEAFF	TGTGCCAGTAGTCGTGCCACAACGAACACTGAAGCTTTCTTT
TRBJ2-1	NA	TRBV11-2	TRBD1	CASSATGSSYNEQFF	TGTGCCAGCAGCGCGACAGGGAGTTCCTACAATGAGCAGTTCTTC
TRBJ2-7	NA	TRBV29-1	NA	CSAGTSSYEQYF	TGCAGCGCCGGGACATCGTCCTACGAGCAGTACTTC
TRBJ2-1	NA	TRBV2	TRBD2	CASSGLRTSGVYNEQFF	TGTGCCAGCAGTGGACTACGGACTAGCGGAGTGTACAATGAGCAGTTCTTC
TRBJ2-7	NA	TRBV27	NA	CASSFTRGSEQYF	TGTGCCAGCAGTTTCACGAGGGGGTCCGAGCAGTACTTC
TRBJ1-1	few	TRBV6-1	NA	CASSGTRVNTEAFF	TGTGCCAGCAGTGGTACGCGGGTGAACACTGAAGCTTTCTTT
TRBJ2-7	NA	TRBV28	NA	CASSWVRQGHEQYF	TGTGCCAGCAGCTGGGTCAGGCAGGGTCACGAGCAGTACTTC
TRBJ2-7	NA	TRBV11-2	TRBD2	CASSLVEREGGEQYF	TGTGCCAGCAGCTTAGTCGAGCGGGAGGGGGGCGAGCAGTACTTC
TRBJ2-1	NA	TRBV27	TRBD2	CASSLTSGRSEQFF	TGTGCCAGCAGTTTGACTAGCGGGAGGTCTGAGCAGTTCTTC
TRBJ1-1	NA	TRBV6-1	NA	CASLVGLYENTEAFF	TGTGCCAGCTTGGTGGGACTATACGAGAACACTGAAGCTTTCTTT
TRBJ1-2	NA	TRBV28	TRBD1	CASIPDRVYGYTF	TGTGCCAGCATTCCAGACAGGGTCTATGGCTACACCTTC
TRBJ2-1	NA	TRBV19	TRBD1	CASDRGTYNEQFF	TGTGCCTCCGACAGGGGAACCTACAATGAGCAGTTCTTC
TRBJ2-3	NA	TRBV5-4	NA	CASSSLSGGGTDTQYF	TGTGCCAGCAGCTCCCTTAGCGGAGGGGGCACAGATACGCAGTATTTT
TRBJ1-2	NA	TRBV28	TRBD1	CASSDRGHDYGYTF	TGTGCCAGCAGTGACAGGGGGCATGACTATGGCTACACCTTC
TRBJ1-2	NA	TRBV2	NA	CASSEGGASYGYTF	TGTGCCAGCAGTGAAGGGGGCGCTTCCTATGGCTACACCTTC